This TCR beta chain was identified in a study of shared clonotypes between healthy human individuals. Study results and caveats: What limited the represented genetic and exposure-history diversity was the small number of donors.

This CDR3 region has 13 residues. The germline gives CDR1 SGHTS, CDR2 YDEGEE. Trimming pared 4 bases from V and 6 bases from J, leaving 14 bases between. About this clone itself: Its target is unknown.

This table comes from immunoSEQ multiplex PCR, and its TCRdb copy is limited to in-frame clones, with some not included. The sample carries a few million clones, approximately 92% recorded once. CD45RO-negative cells were positively selected for CCR7, leaving out terminally differentiated effector memory CD45RA+ cells. The clonotype comes from a man between 18 and 29 years old in good health. Some clones in this sample may be carry-over from other donors' samples. Specimen: naive CD8+ T cells from PBMCs. The chain is built from TRBV5-8 and TRBJ2-7; perhaps TRBD2 as D (6 bases). Here the CDR3 DNA reads TGTGCCAGCAGCAAACCCGGGACTTTCGAGCAGTACTTC. This codes for CASSKPGTFEQYF. The full variable domain, completed using reference TRBV5-8 and TRBJ2-7, is EAGVTQSPTHLIKTRGQQATLRCSPISGHTSVYWYQQALGLGLQFLLWYDEGEERNRGNFPPRFSGRQFPNYSSELNVNALELEDSALYLCASSKPGTFEQYFGPGTRLTVT.